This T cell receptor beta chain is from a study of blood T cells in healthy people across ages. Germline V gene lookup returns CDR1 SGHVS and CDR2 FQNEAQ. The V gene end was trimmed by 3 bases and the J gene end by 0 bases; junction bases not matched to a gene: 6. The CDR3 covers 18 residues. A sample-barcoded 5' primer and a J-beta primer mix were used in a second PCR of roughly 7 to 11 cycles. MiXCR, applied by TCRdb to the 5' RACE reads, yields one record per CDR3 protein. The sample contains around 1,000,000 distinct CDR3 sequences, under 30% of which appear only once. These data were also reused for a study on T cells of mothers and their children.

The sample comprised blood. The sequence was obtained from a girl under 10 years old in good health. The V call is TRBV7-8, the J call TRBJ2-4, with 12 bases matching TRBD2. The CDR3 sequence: CASSFGLAGGIAKNIQYF. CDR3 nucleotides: TGTGCCAGCAGCTTCGGCCTAGCGGGAGGGATAGCCAAAAACATTCAGTACTTC.